Listed below are T cell receptor beta chains from one sample, sequenced in a study of CD8+CD57+ T cells in acquired aplastic anemia. MiXCR, applied by TCRdb to the reads, yields one record per CDR3 protein. The table records more than 150,000 distinct CDR3 sequences, around 47% of them present only once. Sample: sorted CD4+, CD8+, or CD8+CD57+ T cells (not recorded which) from PBMCs. The receptors shown here come from a human donor with aplastic anemia. CDR3s include the opening cysteine and the closing phenylalanine or tryptophan. The order of the fields is D gene, V gene, clone size, J gene, CDR3 DNA, CDR3 protein. A D gene is named only where the DNA matches it firmly. Clone size is not always given. Where it is, it says once, few, many or a class for expanded clones.

TRBD2	TRBV2	.	TRBJ2-1	TGTGCTACCAGTGAAGCTAGCCCCACTAGCGGAATGTCCTACAATGAGCAGTTCTTC	CATSEASPTSGMSYNEQFF
.	TRBV2	few	TRBJ1-6	TGTGCCACCAGGGAGGGGACGTATAATTCACCCCTCCACTTT	CATREGTYNSPLHF
.	TRBV9	.	TRBJ2-3	TGTGCCAGCAGCTTGAGGGGGGTCACAGATACGCAGTATTTT	CASSLRGVTDTQYF
.	TRBV10-3	few	TRBJ1-3	TGTGCCATCAGTGCCGGCAGGGAGGGAAACACCATATATTTT	CAISAGREGNTIYF
TRBD1	TRBV20-1	many	TRBJ1-5	TGCAGTGCTTCGGGACAGGTACGGAATCAGCCCCAGCATTTT	CSASGQVRNQPQHF
.	TRBV2	.	TRBJ2-7	TGTGCCGCAGGTGGGTGGTCCACCTCCTACGAGCAGTACTTC	CAAGGWSTSYEQYF
.	TRBV5-6	.	TRBJ2-6	TGTGCCGGGGTCCCATGGGGCGGCGGACCCTCTGGGGCCAACGTCCTGACTTTC	CAGVPWGGGPSGANVLTF
.	TRBV20-1	once	TRBJ2-7	TGCAGTGCTAGATTCTATGGCCTTAACTACGAGCAGTACTTC	CSARFYGLNYEQYF
TRBD1	TRBV5-4	few	TRBJ2-7	TGTGCCAGCAGAACAGGGGGCACCTGGGACGAGCAGTACTTC	CASRTGGTWDEQYF
.	TRBV20-1	.	TRBJ2-7	TGCAGTGCTATAACCGGGGTCAACTACGAGCAGTACTTC	CSAITGVNYEQYF
TRBD2	TRBV19	.	TRBJ2-7	TGTGCCAGTACCGATCGGGCGGGGGGATACGAGCAGTACTTC	CASTDRAGGYEQYF
TRBD2	TRBV7-2	.	TRBJ2-3	TGTGCCAGCTCCCGGGGGGGTGCGCAGTATTTT	CASSRGGAQYF
.	TRBV12-3/TRBV12-4	many	TRBJ2-5	TGTGCCAGCAGGTCGAATCGGGAGACCCAGTACTTC	CASRSNRETQYF
TRBD1	TRBV19	.	TRBJ1-1	TGTGCCAGTGGGACAGGCATCGTGAACACTGAAGCTTTCTTT	CASGTGIVNTEAFF
TRBD2	TRBV7-2	many	TRBJ2-3	TGTGCCAGCAGCTTAGCCACGAGCCTTCCTAGCGGGCGGCCAGATACGCAGTATTTT	CASSLATSLPSGRPDTQYF
TRBD2	TRBV20-1	many	TRBJ2-1	TGCAGTGCTAGGGTCTTCGGCCTAGCGGGGGGGCGATCTATCAATGAGCAGTTCTTC	CSARVFGLAGGRSINEQFF
TRBD1	TRBV20-1	many	TRBJ2-7	TGCAGTGCAAGATCCGGGACAGCGCTCTACGAGCAGTACTTC	CSARSGTALYEQYF
.	TRBV20-1	many	TRBJ2-5	TGCAGTGCTAGCATTGCCATCCAAGAGACCCAGTACTTC	CSASIAIQETQYF
.	TRBV20-1	many	TRBJ1-5	TGCAGTGCTAGAGATGCGTCGGGGTATCAGCCCCAGCATTTT	CSARDASGYQPQHF
.	TRBV20-1	.	TRBJ2-5	TGCAGTGCTAGAGACTGGCTGGTGCTCCAAGAGACCCAGTACTTC	CSARDWLVLQETQYF
TRBD1	TRBV12-3/TRBV12-4	.	TRBJ1-5	TGTGCCAGCAGTTTAGTGGCAGGGGGGAGCAATCAGCCCCAGCATTTT	CASSLVAGGSNQPQHF
.	TRBV19	.	TRBJ2-3	TGTGCCAGTAGCGCAACAGGGTTTTCGACAGATACGCAGTATTTT	CASSATGFSTDTQYF
TRBD2	TRBV5-8	many	TRBJ2-7	TGTGCCAGCAGCTCGACTAGCGCGAAGTGGGACGAGCAGTACTTC	CASSSTSAKWDEQYF
TRBD1	TRBV12-3/TRBV12-4	.	TRBJ2-2	TGTGCCAGCACCAAAAGTCCCGGGACAGGGGCCACCGGGGAGCTGTTTTTT	CASTKSPGTGATGELFF
.	TRBV2	.	TRBJ2-5	TGTGCCAGCAGTGCTGTCCCCGAGACCCAGTACTTC	CASSAVPETQYF
TRBD1	TRBV13	.	TRBJ1-5	TGTGCCAGCAGCACTGACAGGGAGGCGAATCAGCCCCAGCATTTT	CASSTDREANQPQHF
.	TRBV19	.	TRBJ2-2	TGTGCCAGTGGGACCCAATACACCGGGAAGCTGCTTTTT	CASGTQYTGKLLF
.	TRBV4-2	many	TRBJ2-1	TGTGCCAGCAGCCAAGGGGAGAATGAGCAGTTCTTC	CASSQGENEQFF
.	TRBV7-2	.	TRBJ2-5	TGTGCCAGCACCACCTCGTGGGGCCCTGAAGAGACCCAGTACTTC	CASTTSWGPEETQYF
TRBD2	TRBV5-8	.	TRBJ2-1	TGTGCCAGCAGCTTGCCCAGCGGGGGGGCCGATGAGCAGTTCTTC	CASSLPSGGADEQFF
.	TRBV19	.	TRBJ2-6	TGTGCCAGTATAGGCTCTGGGGCCAACGTCCTGACTTTC	CASIGSGANVLTF
TRBD1	TRBV10-3	.	TRBJ1-3	TGTGCCATCACCGATACTGCTGACAGGGCGGACACCATATATTTT	CAITDTADRADTIYF
TRBD1	TRBV19	.	TRBJ2-7	TGTGCCAGTAGTACCTCAACCCGTGGGACAGGGGGAATCTACGAGCAGTACTTC	CASSTSTRGTGGIYEQYF
.	TRBV29-1	many	TRBJ2-7	TGCAGCGTTGGTCACCTCCTCTCCTACGAGCAGTACTTC	CSVGHLLSYEQYF
.	TRBV7-9	.	TRBJ2-2	TGTGCCAGCAGCTCGGGTGCCGGGGAGCTGTTTTTT	CASSSGAGELFF
TRBD1	TRBV19	.	TRBJ1-2	TGTGCCAGTTCTGACAGGGGAAGCTATGGCTACACCTTC	CASSDRGSYGYTF
.	TRBV9	many	TRBJ2-1	TGTGCCAGCAGCGGGACGGCTGGGGGCGATGAGCAGTTCTTC	CASSGTAGGDEQFF
.	TRBV5-1	many	TRBJ1-4	TGCGCCAGCAGCTTGGTGGGGGCAGTTAATGAAAAACTGTTTTTT	CASSLVGAVNEKLFF
.	TRBV2	.	TRBJ2-7	TGTGCCAGCAATATGGAGGGGCCCTGGGAGCAGTACTTC	CASNMEGPWEQYF
.	TRBV3-1	many	TRBJ1-4	TGTGCCAGCAGGTCTGATGAAAAACTGTTTTTT	CASRSDEKLFF
.	TRBV10-3	few	TRBJ1-4	TGTGCCATCAGTATAGGCCCCGGGACCGGTGAAAAACTGTTTTTT	CAISIGPGTGEKLFF
.	TRBV11-2	many	TRBJ2-7	TGTGCCAGCAGCTTAGGAGAGAGCTCCTACGAGCAGTACTTC	CASSLGESSYEQYF
.	TRBV10-3	.	TRBJ2-2	TGTGCCAGCAGAGGCGGGTGGGGGGCTAACACCGGGGAGCTGTTTTTT	CASRGGWGANTGELFF
.	TRBV5-6	few	TRBJ2-1	TGTGCCAGCAGCTTGCGAAGTAATGAGCAGTTCTTC	CASSLRSNEQFF
TRBD2	TRBV25-1	many	TRBJ2-3	TGTGCCAGCAGTGAATGGGGGACTAGCGGGAGCACAGATACGCAGTATTTT	CASSEWGTSGSTDTQYF
.	TRBV18	.	TRBJ2-3	TGTGCCAGCTCACGACGCACAGATACGCAGTATTTT	CASSRRTDTQYF